The 28 T cell receptor beta chains below come from one sample, sequenced in a study of early T cells in non-severe SARS-CoV-2 infection. TCRdb reprocessed the 5' RACE reads with MiXCR, giving one entry per CDR3 protein. Among tens of thousands of distinct CDR3 sequences listed, around 11% were seen once. Sequencing was performed on whole blood, taken at baseline. The origin of the receptors is an adult who was a healthcare worker with PCR-confirmed SARS-CoV-2 infection or an uninfected control (not recorded which).

This clonotype was recorded a few times. The CDR3 sequence is CASSRAGAGNTIYF. DNA for the CDR3: TGTGCCAGCAGTCGGGCGGGAGCAGGAAACACCATATATTTT. The rearrangement uses TRBV28 and TRBJ1-3; no clear D. CDR1 and CDR2 (germline): MDHEN, SYDVKM. V lost 5 bases to trimming and J lost 4 bases, with 12 bases between them. This CDR3 has 14 residues.

This clonotype turned up a few times. This chain uses TRBV29-1 with TRBJ2-5; D is perhaps TRBD1 (5 bases). Germline V gene sequence: CDR1 SQVTM, CDR2 ANQGSEA. Trimming removed 2 bases at V and 4 bases at J, with 5 bases between. The CDR3 is made up of 11 amino acids. CDR3 nucleotides: TGCAGCGTTGAAAGGGGAGAGACCCAGTACTTC. As protein: CSVERGETQYF.

This clonotype occurred a few times. In DNA, the CDR3 is TGTGCCAGCAGCTTTGGGACAGACACTGAAGCTTTCTTT. This encodes CASSFGTDTEAFF. The chain carries TRBV7-8 and TRBJ1-1, with TRBD1 matching 7 bases. The germline gives CDR1 SGHVS, CDR2 FQNEAQ. V gave up 3 bases and J gave up 3 bases; unmatched junction bases: 1. This CDR3 comprises 13 residues.

The chain links TRBV9 to TRBJ2-1, with 8 bases fitting TRBD2. From germline, CDR1 is SGDLS and CDR2 YYNGEE. This CDR3 contains 16 residues. J lost 6 bases, V lost 0 bases, and 8 bases had no gene match. The CDR3 nucleotides read TGTGCCAGCAGCGTAGGGGGACTAGGAGTTGTCAATGAGCAGTTCTTC. Protein: CASSVGGLGVVNEQFF.

The chain carries TRBV28 and TRBJ2-1, with D unresolved. V lost 11 bases and J 15 bases, leaving 20 bases between the germline ends. This CDR3 spans 11 amino acids. CDR1 and CDR2 (germline): MDHEN, SYDVKM. DNA of the CDR3: TGTGCCCTTGGCAGACCCCCGATGTGGTTCTTC. It encodes CALGRPPMWFF.

The table lists this clonotype with many counts. The V gene is TRBV6-6, the J gene TRBJ2-7; the D is unclear. V was trimmed by 2 bases and J by 2 bases, leaving 7 bases between them. This CDR3 has 13 amino acids. Germline loops: CDR1 MNHNY, CDR2 SVGAGI (reference sequence). CDR3: CASSYGGTYEQYF. The CDR3 coding sequence is TGTGCCAGCAGTTACGGCGGTACCTACGAGCAGTACTTC.

This clonotype has a handful of counts. The chain uses TRBV9 and TRBJ2-3; 11 nucleotides align to TRBD2. V was clipped by 3 bases and J by 2 bases; unmatched bases: 5. Germline V lookup: CDR1 SGDLS, CDR2 YYNGEE. This CDR3 region has 16 residues. The CDR3 bases are TGTGCCAGCAGCGCTAGCGGGGGGCCGATCACAGATACGCAGTATTTT. Its translation is CASSASGGPITDTQYF.

The chain links TRBV6-5 to TRBJ1-4; 8 nucleotides match TRBD1. Trimming took 6 bases from V and 4 from J; bases not matched to a gene: 7. This CDR3 region has 15 residues. CDR1 MNHEY and CDR2 SVGAGI come from the germline V gene. The CDR3 coding sequence is TGTGCCAGCAGACGAGACAGGGGATATAATGAAAAACTGTTTTTT. It yields the protein CASRRDRGYNEKLFF.

This rearrangement joins TRBV12-3 or TRBV12-4 to TRBJ1-1; 10 bases are shared with TRBD1. The V and J ends lost 4 bases and 4 bases, in that order; junction bases with no gene match: 6. The CDR3 consists of 15 residues. The CDR3 protein is CASSSTGGGGTEAFF. The CDR3 DNA sequence: TGTGCCAGCAGTTCGACAGGGGGCGGGGGCACTGAAGCTTTCTTT.

In its sample, this clonotype was seen a few times. The chain is built from TRBV5-6 and TRBJ1-1; possibly TRBD1 for D (5 bases). Per germline, CDR1 SGHDT and CDR2 YYEEEE. The CDR3 loop spans 13 amino acids. The V end lost 4 bases, the J end lost 6 bases, and 13 bases lay between the germline ends. The CDR3 region is CASSGWQGSEAFF. For the CDR3, the DNA is TGTGCCAGCAGCGGATGGCAGGGTTCTGAAGCTTTCTTT.

This clonotype was picked up many times. This chain links TRBV10-2 with TRBJ2-3, with D possibly TRBD1 on 6 matching bases. V lost 3 bases to trimming and J lost 0 bases, with 13 bases between them. The CDR3 runs to 16 residues. In germline, CDR1 is WSHSY, CDR2 SAAADI. The chain's CDR3 is CASSDAGGPSTDTQYF. The DNA of the CDR3 is TGCGCCAGCAGTGACGCTGGGGGCCCCAGCACAGATACGCAGTATTTT.

This clonotype appeared a few times. V gene TRBV6-1 combines with J gene TRBJ1-3; D gene ambiguous. V was trimmed by 3 bases and J by 0 bases, leaving 15 bases between them. CDR3 length equals 17 residues. Looked up from germline, CDR1 is MNHNS and CDR2 is SASEGT. The chain's CDR3 is CASSDQGTSLSGNTIYF. For the CDR3, the DNA is TGTGCCAGCAGTGACCAAGGTACAAGCCTCTCTGGAAACACCATATATTTT.

This clonotype has a handful of counts. This chain uses TRBV28 with TRBJ1-4; D is unresolved. This CDR3 contains 12 residues. V lost 7 bases, J lost 12 bases, and 15 bases lay in between. Germline CDR1 MDHEN, CDR2 SYDVKM. The DNA for the CDR3 is TGTGCCAGCACCTCTAAGGTGCCGGAACTGTTTTTT. Residues: CASTSKVPELFF.

This clonotype was seen at least ten times. The chain recombines TRBV28 with TRBJ1-2; D is ambiguous. V was pared by 6 bases and J by 5 bases, with 10 bases between. Germline V CDR1 and CDR2: MDHEN, SYDVKM. The CDR3 loop spans 12 amino acids. This CDR3 reads CASSNPQYGYTF. CDR3 bases: TGTGCCAGCAGCAACCCGCAGTATGGCTACACCTTC.

This clonotype was detected many times. J is TRBJ2-1 and V is TRBV12-3 or TRBV12-4; weak D call: TRBD1 (5 bases). Trimming removed 5 bases from V and 0 bases from J, with 8 bases in between. The CDR3 consists of 14 residues. DNA of the CDR3: TGTGCCAGCAGTCCCAGGGTCTCCTACAATGAGCAGTTCTTC. This codes for CASSPRVSYNEQFF.

Only a few counts were recorded for this clonotype. V is TRBV5-1 and J is TRBJ1-2; D perhaps matches TRBD1 (6 bases). The CDR3 sequence is 17 residues long. The V and J ends lost 0 bases and 8 bases respectively, with 23 bases between them. Germline V gene sequence: CDR1 SGHRS, CDR2 YFSETQ. In DNA, the CDR3 is TGCGCCAGCAGCTTGGTGGGGGGCCCAAGTTCCCGTGCGGGCTACACCTTC. Protein product: CASSLVGGPSSRAGYTF.

This clonotype was found a few times. The chain links TRBV7-9 to TRBJ1-1; D is unclear. The CDR3 is 14 amino acids. Trimming stripped 0 bases from V and 1 base from J, with 6 bases between. CDR1 is SEHNR, CDR2 FQNEAQ, per germline (reference sequence). CDR3: CASSLARPNTEAFF. The DNA of the CDR3 is TGTGCCAGCAGCTTAGCTCGGCCGAACACTGAAGCTTTCTTT.

This clonotype was observed at least ten times. The chain employs TRBV5-1 and TRBJ1-2; TRBD1 matches 12 bases. V dropped 0 bases and J dropped 5; count of bases not matched to a gene: 5. Germline loops: CDR1 SGHRS, CDR2 YFSETQ. The CDR3 sequence is 16 residues long. CDR3 coding DNA: TGCGCCAGCAGCTTGGAAGGGACAGGGGGCGCGTATGGCTACACCTTC. It yields the protein CASSLEGTGGAYGYTF.

This clonotype was detected ten times or more. This chain uses TRBV6-1 with TRBJ1-6; D might be TRBD1 (5 bases). The CDR3 spans 13 residues. V lost 1 base to trimming and J lost 9 bases, with 7 bases between them. In germline, CDR1 is MNHNS, CDR2 SASEGT. The CDR3 DNA reads TGTGCCAGCAGTGAAGGGGGGGGTTCACCCCTCCACTTT. Encoded protein: CASSEGGGSPLHF.

This clonotype was observed a handful of times. This chain connects TRBV20-1 to TRBJ2-3; 7 nucleotides line up with TRBD2. V lost 1 base, J lost 5 bases, and 3 bases stayed unmatched. Germline lookup yields CDR1 DFQATT and CDR2 SNEGSKA (reference sequence). The CDR3 is 13 amino acids. Written as DNA, the CDR3 is TGCAGTGCTAGAGCCCCGGGGGGAGATACGCAGTATTTT. Translating it yields CSARAPGGDTQYF.

The sample holds a few counts of this clonotype. V usage is TRBV12-3 or TRBV12-4 and J usage is TRBJ2-1, with D maybe TRBD1 (6 bases). CDR3 length: 16 amino acids. With 10 bases removed from V and 0 bases from J, the gap between germline ends came to 19 bases. The CDR3 loop is CAIQSRGQSSYNEQFF. DNA for the CDR3: TGTGCCATTCAAAGCAGGGGCCAGAGCTCCTACAATGAGCAGTTCTTC.

This clonotype has just a few counts. The chain couples TRBV20-1 to TRBJ2-1; D could derive from TRBD1 or TRBD2 (5 bases each). Germline-derived CDR1 and CDR2 are DFQATT and SNEGSKA (reference sequence). Trimming stripped 8 bases from V and 2 bases from J, with 13 bases between. The length of the CDR3 is 13 residues. The DNA of the CDR3 is TGCAGTCCTACCGGGGCGACCTACAATGAGCAGTTCTTC. This codes for CSPTGATYNEQFF.

This clonotype was found a few times. The V and J genes are TRBV6-2 or TRBV6-3 and TRBJ1-2, with 7 bases fitting TRBD1. This CDR3 comprises 13 residues. The V gene's germline CDR1 is MNHEY and CDR2 SVGEGT. Trimming took 6 bases from V and 8 from J; bases not matched to a gene: 9. CDR3 bases: TGTGCCAGCAGCTTTGGACAGGTTGGAGGCTACACCTTC. Translated, it gives CASSFGQVGGYTF.

The chain links TRBV20-1 to TRBJ1-1, with a weak D call TRBD1 (5 bases). The CDR3 totals 13 residues. Trimming pared 6 bases from V and 7 bases from J, leaving 18 bases between. CDR1 and CDR2 from the germline V gene are DFQATT and SNEGSKA (reference sequence). The DNA of the CDR3 is TGCAGTGCGATAATACTGGGGACTGGTGAAGCTTTCTTT. Translated, it gives CSAIILGTGEAFF.

The chain combines TRBV29-1 with TRBJ1-2; TRBD1 aligns across 8 bases. Germline V gives CDR1 SQVTM, CDR2 ANQGSEA. V gave up 3 bases and J gave up 6 bases; unmatched junction bases: 6. The CDR3 runs to 13 residues. The CDR3 DNA is TGCAGCGTTGAGCCAGGGGGCATGGATGGCTACACCTTC. Its translation: CSVEPGGMDGYTF.

The chain is built from TRBV20-1 and TRBJ1-5, with D perhaps matching TRBD1 (5 bases). This CDR3 is built from 17 residues. Trimming removed 3 bases from V and 2 bases from J, with 20 bases in between. The germline V gene encodes CDR1 DFQATT and CDR2 SNEGSKA (reference sequence). The CDR3 region is CSASGLREVIGNQPQHF. The CDR3 DNA sequence: TGCAGTGCTAGCGGGCTCAGGGAGGTTATTGGCAATCAGCCCCAGCATTTT.

There are many counts of this clonotype. V and J are TRBV13 and TRBJ1-4; TRBD1 matches 10 bases. Looked up from germline, CDR1 is PRHDT and CDR2 is FYEKMQ (reference sequence). V trimming: 3 bases; J trimming: 8 bases; junction bases outside the gene matches: 9. The CDR3 is 16 amino acids. The CDR3 nucleotides read TGTGCCAGCAGCTTCGCGACCGGGACAGGGGCCGAAAAACTGTTTTTT. Translated: CASSFATGTGAEKLFF.

This clonotype was seen a few times. One end of the junction is discordant with germline, which a read error may explain. The V call is TRBV12-5, the J call TRBJ2-1; D remains unclear. This CDR3 spans 12 amino acids. Per the germline V gene, CDR1 is LGHNT and CDR2 is FRNRAP. The CDR3 DNA follows: TGTGCTAGTGGTTTGGAGCCGGGCCCCTTAGTCTTC. Protein product: CASGLEPGPLVF.